The text below deals with one T cell receptor beta chain. Its antigen remains unknown. The data are from a study of T cell responses to AZD1222 COVID-19 vaccine. Using immunoSEQ multiplex PCR, the repertoire was profiled, and TCRdb retains in-frame clones only, with some absent. This table holds roughly 150,000 clones, 70% to 90% found once. Whole-study findings and limits: Researchers took repertoire samples only after the peak T cell response had come.

The CDR3 totals 17 residues. Germline V gives CDR1 MGHRA, CDR2 YSYEKL. The J segment lost 4 bases and the V segment lost 1 base, leaving 6 bases of the junction unmatched. Sequencing used peripheral blood, obtained 28 days after the second AZD1222 dose. This receptor was obtained from an adult who received the AZD1222 COVID-19 vaccine. The V and J genes are TRBV4-1 and TRBJ2-1, with 11 bases matching TRBD2. CDR3 amino acids: CASSQGSSGGPYNEQFF. The CDR3 nucleotides read TGCGCCAGCAGCCAAGGATCTAGCGGGGGGCCTTACAATGAGCAGTTCTTC.